The 24 T cell receptor beta chains given below trace back to one sample, sequenced in a study of graft-versus-host responses after intestinal transplantation. TCRdb's copy holds only in-frame clones and misses some; the assay was immunoSEQ multiplex PCR. This sample carries about 37,000 clones, roughly nine tenths of them seen once, and the ten largest clones take around 17%. Graft tissue processing released intraepithelial and lamina propria lymphocytes. The starting material was ileum tissue, obtained approximately 200 days after intestinal transplant. These receptors came from a human patient who received an intestinal transplant, so some T cells may come from the graft donor.

This sequence joins TRBV7-9 and TRBJ2-7; weak D call: TRBD2 (5 bases). V lost 6 bases to trimming and J lost 3 bases, with 9 bases between them. CDR3 length equals 12 residues. Germline loops: CDR1 SEHNR, CDR2 FQNEAQ (reference sequence). CDR3 bases: TGTGCCAGCAGGGCGGGCAACTACGAGCAGTACTTC. It codes for CASRAGNYEQYF.

The chain combines TRBV4-2 with TRBJ2-1, with 10 bases aligning to TRBD1. CDR3 length: 15 residues. The trim removed 4 bases at V and 4 bases at J, leaving 4 bases unmatched. CDR1 LGHNA and CDR2 YNFKEQ come from the germline V gene. The CDR3 bases are TGTGCCAGCAGCCCCCGACAGGGGGCTTACAATGAGCAGTTCTTC. This encodes CASSPRQGAYNEQFF.

V and J are TRBV11-1 and TRBJ2-5; 8 bases agree with TRBD2. Germline trimming cut 5 bases from V and 6 bases from J; bases unmatched to any gene: 11. The CDR3 covers 15 residues. In germline, CDR1 is SGHAT, CDR2 FQDESV (reference sequence). Here the CDR3 reads CASSPPISGAQTQYF. CDR3 in DNA: TGTGCCAGCAGCCCTCCCATTAGCGGGGCGCAGACCCAGTACTTC.

The chain is built from TRBV19 and TRBJ1-5; TRBD1 aligns across 8 bases. The CDR3 runs to 13 residues. The V gene's germline CDR1 is LNHDA and CDR2 SQIVND (reference sequence). The CDR3 is CATDRGSNQPQHF. CDR3 in DNA: TGTGCTACCGACAGGGGTAGCAATCAGCCCCAGCATTTT.

The chain combines TRBV6-1 with TRBJ2-3; TRBD2 matches at 9 bases. The CDR3 loop spans 15 amino acids. Germline lookup yields CDR1 MNHNS and CDR2 SASEGT. J lost 4 bases, V lost 5 bases, and 7 bases had no gene match. This CDR3 reads CASSLEIAGADTQYF. In DNA, the CDR3 is TGTGCCAGCAGTCTGGAGATAGCGGGGGCAGATACGCAGTATTTT.

This clone has a single count. This rearrangement joins TRBV29-1 to TRBJ2-5; D is perhaps TRBD1 or TRBD2 (6 bases each). The germline V gene has CDR1 SQVTM and CDR2 ANQGSEA. The V and J ends lost 6 bases and 5 bases respectively, with 13 bases between them. The CDR3 contains 12 residues. CDR3 in amino acids: CSVSGARETQYF. Written as DNA, the CDR3 is TGCAGCGTCTCGGGGGCCCGGGAGACCCAGTACTTC.

This sequence joins TRBV27 and TRBJ2-1; TRBD1 is a possible D gene (5 bases). V gave up 3 bases and J gave up 1 base, with 7 bases separating them. CDR1 is MNHEY and CDR2 is SMNVEV in the germline V gene (reference sequence). The CDR3 extends over 14 amino acids. CDR3 loop: CASSFQGSYNEQFF. CDR3 in DNA: TGTGCCAGCAGTTTTCAGGGTTCCTACAATGAGCAGTTCTTC.

The chain links TRBV4-2 to TRBJ2-7; no firm D call. Looked up from germline, CDR1 is LGHNA and CDR2 is YNFKEQ. Trimming took 0 bases from V and 0 from J, leaving 9 bases between them. The CDR3 spans 15 residues. The CDR3 sequence is CASSQDVTSSYEQYF. The CDR3 region has the DNA TGTGCCAGCAGCCAAGACGTAACTTCCTCCTACGAGCAGTACTTC.

This chain links TRBV19 with TRBJ2-7; possibly TRBD1 for D (6 bases). The CDR3 loop spans 14 amino acids. V shed 5 bases and J shed 1 base, with 12 bases lying between them. Germline V gene lookup returns CDR1 LNHDA and CDR2 SQIVND (reference sequence). Written as DNA, the CDR3 is TGTGCCAGTAGTTCGGACAGTTTTTCCTACGAGCAGTACTTC. This codes for CASSSDSFSYEQYF.

This chain uses TRBV30 with TRBJ2-2; D gene ambiguous. Germline loops: CDR1 GTSNPN, CDR2 SVGIG (reference sequence). V was clipped by 2 bases and J by 0 bases, with 10 bases between them. The CDR3 runs 15 residues. CDR3 in DNA: TGTGCCTGGAGTCCTGGGCCCTCGAACACCGGGGAGCTGTTTTTT. Amino acid sequence: CAWSPGPSNTGELFF. Variable domain in full (rest from reference TRBV30 and TRBJ2-2): SQTIHQWPATLVQPVGSPLSLECTVEGTSNPNLYWYRQAAGRGLQLLFYSVGIGQISSEVPQNLSASRPQDRQFILSSKKLLLSDSGFYLCAWSPGPSNTGELFFGEGSRLTVL.

This clone was seen once. V usage is TRBV7-9 and J usage is TRBJ2-7, with 10 positions matching TRBD1. The V gene's germline CDR1 is SEHNR and CDR2 FQNEAQ (reference sequence). CDR3 length equals 15 residues. V gave up 4 bases and J gave up 3 bases; unmatched junction bases: 6. In nucleotides, the CDR3 is TGTGCCAGCAGCTCCATGACAGGGGGCGGCTACGAGCAGTACTTC. Protein product: CASSSMTGGGYEQYF.

This chain uses TRBV25-1 with TRBJ2-7, with 8 nucleotides matching TRBD1. V trimming: 2 bases; J trimming: 0 bases; junction bases outside the gene matches: 3. Looked up from germline, CDR1 is MGHDK and CDR2 is SYGVNS. The CDR3 is 15 amino acids. CDR3 residues: CASSELGQGSYEQYF. The CDR3 DNA reads TGTGCCAGCAGTGAACTTGGACAGGGCTCCTACGAGCAGTACTTC.

The chain recombines TRBV27 with TRBJ2-7, with TRBD2 identical over 8 bases. Looked up from germline, CDR1 is MNHEY and CDR2 is SMNVEV (reference sequence). CDR3 length: 13 amino acids. Trimming removed 5 bases from V and 7 bases from J; junction bases left unmatched: 7. The DNA for the CDR3 is TGTGCCAGCAGTATCTCCTTAGCGGGGGAGCAGTACTTC. This gives the protein CASSISLAGEQYF.

V and J are TRBV5-1 and TRBJ2-3; 12 bases line up with TRBD2. After removal of 4 bases from V and 2 bases from J, the junction contained 11 bases not matched to a gene. The germline CDR1 and CDR2 sequences are SGHRS and YFSETQ. CDR3 length: 18 residues. The CDR3 is CASSPGGLAGGNTDTQYF. Here the CDR3 DNA reads TGCGCCAGCAGCCCTGGAGGTCTAGCGGGGGGGAACACAGATACGCAGTATTTT.

This sequence joins TRBV2 and TRBJ2-7; D gene ambiguous. With 8 bases removed from V and 1 base from J, the gap between germline ends came to 9 bases. The germline gives CDR1 SNHLY, CDR2 FYNNEI. The CDR3 consists of 12 residues. This CDR3 reads CASGERSYEQYF. The CDR3 nucleotides are TGTGCCAGCGGGGAACGATCCTACGAGCAGTACTTC.

V and J are TRBV29-1 and TRBJ2-7; 12 nucleotides line up with TRBD2. V shed 4 bases and J 6 bases; nucleotides not matched to a gene: 10. Germline V lookup: CDR1 SQVTM, CDR2 ANQGSEA. The CDR3 is 15 residues long. The CDR3 bases are TGCAGCGTTGCGTTCCGACTAGCGGGAGAAGGCGAGCAGTACTTC. Its protein product is CSVAFRLAGEGEQYF.

V usage is TRBV5-1 and J usage is TRBJ2-6; the D is unclear. Germline V gene sequence: CDR1 SGHRS, CDR2 YFSETQ. Deletions cut 4 bases from V and 4 bases from J, with 18 bases between. The CDR3 sequence is 17 residues long. The CDR3 sequence: CASSLSSTVSGANVLTF. DNA for the CDR3: TGCGCCAGCAGCCTATCCTCTACAGTATCCGGGGCCAACGTCCTGACTTTC.

The V gene is TRBV27, the J gene TRBJ2-1; 9 bases line up with TRBD1. V lost 3 bases and J lost 5; bases outside the gene matches: 5. Germline V gene sequence: CDR1 MNHEY, CDR2 SMNVEV (reference sequence). The CDR3 has 15 residues. The CDR3 nucleotides read TGTGCCAGCAGTTTTTGGACAGGGGCGGACAATGAGCAGTTCTTC. This encodes CASSFWTGADNEQFF.

The V gene is TRBV5-1, the J gene TRBJ2-1, with 7 bases that match TRBD2. The ends lost 7 bases at V and 6 bases at J; junction bases unmatched: 4. The CDR3 extends over 12 amino acids. Germline V CDR1 and CDR2: SGHRS, YFSETQ. CDR3 nucleotide sequence: TGCGCCAGCGGGAGGGAGGGCAATGAGCAGTTCTTC. Translating gives CASGREGNEQFF.

The CDR3 DNA sequence: TGTGCCAGCAGTTCCCTAGCGGCCTACCAAGAGACCCAGTACTTC. It is translated as CASSSLAAYQETQYF. The J gene is TRBJ2-5, the V gene TRBV2, with 7 bases lining up with TRBD2. The CDR3 runs to 15 residues. The J segment lost 0 bases and the V segment lost 5 bases, leaving 6 bases of the junction unmatched. Per germline, CDR1 SNHLY and CDR2 FYNNEI. Complete variable domain (other parts from reference TRBV2 and TRBJ2-5): EPEVTQTPSHQVTQMGQEVILRCVPISNHLYFYWYRQILGQKVEFLVSFYNNEISEKSEIFDDQFSVERPDGSNFTLKIRSTKLEDSAMYFCASSSLAAYQETQYFGPGTRLLVL.

CDR3: CASSPSGTDTQYF. The DNA for the CDR3 is TGTGCCAGCAGCCCTTCAGGCACAGATACGCAGTATTTT. The chain employs TRBV11-3 and TRBJ2-3; D unresolved. The CDR3 contains 13 residues. Per the germline V gene, CDR1 is SGHNT and CDR2 is YENEEA. The V gene lost 5 bases and the J gene lost 1 base, with 7 bases spanning the gap.

The chain is built from TRBV4-2 and TRBJ2-5, with 10 nucleotides matching TRBD2. V dropped 1 base and J dropped 6; count of bases not matched to a gene: 5. Germline loops: CDR1 LGHNA, CDR2 YNFKEQ. CDR3 size: 15 residues. CDR3 DNA sequence: TGTGCCAGCAGCCAAGGAGCGGGGGGGAGGAAGACCCAGTACTTC. Its translation: CASSQGAGGRKTQYF.

The CDR3 loop is CATSRDRRGANTGELFF. For the CDR3, the DNA is TGTGCCACCAGCAGAGATCGCAGGGGGGCCAACACCGGGGAGCTGTTTTTT. This chain links TRBV15 with TRBJ2-2, with D possibly matching TRBD1 (7 bases). Between the trimmed V and J ends, which lost 0 bases and 2 bases, there was a span of 13 bases. Germline CDR1 LNHNV, CDR2 YYDKDF (reference sequence). The CDR3 sequence is 17 residues long.

V usage is TRBV27 and J usage is TRBJ1-1; D not certain. The CDR3 loop spans 14 amino acids. Trimming cost V 6 bases and J 5 bases, with 16 bases left between them. Per germline, CDR1 MNHEY and CDR2 SMNVEV (reference sequence). The chain's CDR3 is CASRLKPLGTEAFF. In nucleotides, the CDR3 is TGTGCCAGCAGATTGAAGCCCCTGGGGACTGAAGCTTTCTTT.